These 9 T cell receptor gamma chains were sequenced from one sample in a study of γδ T cells in repeated Plasmodium falciparum infection. Vgamma9/Vdelta2+ and Vdelta2-negative gammadelta T cells were flow-sorted from PBMC for bulk sequencing. TCRdb re-called the multiplex PCR reads using CATT. The data hold around 27,000 gamma-chain clones, with approximately 1.4% observed a single time. The sample comprised gamma-delta T cells from blood. These receptors originate from a pool of human donors (malaria-infected and uninfected, not separated).

There are a few counts of this clone. This is likely an artifact of a read error, given a far larger clone one base away. The identical CDR3 is also encoded by other nucleotide sequences in the sample. The V gene is given as TRGV9, and no J gene call is available. The CDR3 totals 13 residues. Per germline, CDR1 GITISATS and CDR2 ISYDGTV (reference sequence). This chain's CDR3 is CALWEEIGYKKLF. DNA of the CDR3: TGTGCCTTGTGGGAGGAGATCGGATATAAGAAGCTCTTT.

At least ten counts were recorded for this clone. A far larger clone is just one base off, so this is likely a read error. This same CDR3 is encoded by further DNA sequences in the sample. The chain carries TRGV9 and TRGJP. Germline V gene sequence: CDR1 GITISATS, CDR2 ISYDGTV (reference sequence). The CDR3 loop spans 14 amino acids. This CDR3 reads CALWEVLGKKIKVF. The CDR3 nucleotides read TGCGCCTTGTGGGAGGTGCTGGGCAAAAAAATCAAGGTATTT.

As regards this clone: This may be a read error: a much more frequent sequence differs by one nucleotide. The chain links TRGV8 to TRGJP1. Germline matching of the DNA provided the J gene here, since TCRdb leaves it blank. Germline assignment: CDR1 VENAVY and CDR2 YDSYNSRV. This CDR3 is 15 amino acids long. V dropped 1 base and J dropped 3; count of bases not matched to a gene: 5. CDR3 in DNA: TGTGCCACCTGGGATAGAAAGGCCACTGGTTGGTTCAAGATATTT. It translates to CATWDRKATGWFKIF.

The chain links TRGV4 to TRGJ1 or TRGJ2. The J gene is not listed in TCRdb, so it was assigned here from a DNA match to germline. This CDR3 has 16 amino acids. The trim removed 0 bases at V and 3 bases at J, leaving 11 bases unmatched. In germline, CDR1 is EGSTGY, CDR2 YDSYTSSV. The CDR3 bases are TGTGCCACCTGGGATGGGCCCCCCCCAGTTTATTATAAGAAACTCTTT. This gives the protein CATWDGPPPVYYKKLF.

With respect to this clone: The protein recorded in TCRdb matches a much larger clone and deviates from this DNA's translation at residue 4, suggesting a read error; the protein here is obtained by translating the DNA. The chain has TRGV9 and TRGJ1 or TRGJ2. With V trimmed by 8 bases and J by 0 bases, 19 bases remained unmatched. Germline CDR1 and CDR2: GITISATS and ISYDGTV (reference sequence). The CDR3 is made up of 17 amino acids. Written as DNA, the CDR3 is TGTGCCTTGTATCTCCACAACCGACAACCGAATTATTATAAGAAACTCTTT. Amino acids: CALYLHNRQPNYYKKLF.

As regards this clone: The mismatch at residue 15 between this DNA's translation and the TCRdb protein of a much larger clone likely reflects a read error; the protein shown is translated from the DNA. The V gene call reads TRGV9; no J gene was called. This CDR3 comprises 17 residues. The germline CDR1 and CDR2 sequences are GITISATS and ISYDGTV (reference sequence). The CDR3 region has the DNA TGTGCCTTGTGGGAGACTCTTATTGAGTTGGGCAAAAAAATCAGGGTATTT. Translation: CALWETLIELGKKIRVF.

By share of the sample, this clone is medium-sized. Different DNA sequences within this sample yield the same CDR3. The chain links TRGV9 to TRGJ1 or TRGJ2. The CDR3 loop spans 13 amino acids. Germline CDR1 and CDR2: GITISATS and ISYDGTV (reference sequence). Losses at the gene ends were 2 bases for V and 3 bases for J; bases not matched to a gene: 4. CDR3 sequence (DNA): TGTGCCTTGTGGGAGGGACCTTATTATAAGAAACTCTTT. Translating gives CALWEGPYYKKLF.

This clone has just a few counts. For this DNA, TCRdb reports the protein of a much larger clone, which diverges at residue 4, most likely from a read error; the protein presented here is translated directly from the DNA. The chain's CDR3 is CATCDSVGYKKLF. CDR3 coding DNA: TGTGCCACCTGTGATTCCGTGGGTTATAAGAAACTCTTT. V usage is TRGV4 and J usage is TRGJ1 or TRGJ2. Matching the DNA to germline supplied the J gene, which TCRdb does not give. Trimming cost V 7 bases and J 6 bases; bases outside gene matches: 12. This CDR3 is built from 13 residues. Germline CDR1 EGSTGY, CDR2 YDSYTSSV.

As for this clone: A read error likely explains why the TCRdb protein, taken from a much larger clone, differs from this DNA's translation at residue 11; the protein shown is translated from the DNA. The chain employs TRGV9 and TRGJP. No J gene was available from TCRdb, and it was assigned here by a germline match of the DNA. This CDR3 has 18 residues. The germline gives CDR1 GITISATS, CDR2 ISYDGTV (reference sequence). The CDR3 DNA follows: TGTGCCTTGTGGGAGGTTGGGGGGCAAGAGTCGGGCAAAAAAATCAAGGTATTT. Protein: CALWEVGGQESGKKIKVF.